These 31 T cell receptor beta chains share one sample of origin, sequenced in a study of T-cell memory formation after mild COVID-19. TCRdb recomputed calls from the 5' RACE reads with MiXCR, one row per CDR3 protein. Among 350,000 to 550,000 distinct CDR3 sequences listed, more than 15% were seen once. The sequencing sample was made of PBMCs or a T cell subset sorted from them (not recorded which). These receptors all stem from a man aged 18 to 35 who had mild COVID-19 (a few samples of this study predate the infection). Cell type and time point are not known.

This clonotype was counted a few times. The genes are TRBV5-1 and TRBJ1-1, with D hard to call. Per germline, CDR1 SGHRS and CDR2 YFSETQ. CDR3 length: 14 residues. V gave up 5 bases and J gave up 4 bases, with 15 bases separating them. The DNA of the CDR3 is TGCGCCAGCAGACAGTACCAAGTTAGCACTGAAGCTTTCTTT. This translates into CASRQYQVSTEAFF.

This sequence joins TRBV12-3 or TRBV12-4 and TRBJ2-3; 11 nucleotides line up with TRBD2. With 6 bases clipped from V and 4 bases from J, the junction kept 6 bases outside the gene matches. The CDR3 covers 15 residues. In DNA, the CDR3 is TGTGCCAGCAGCTATACTAGCGGGGGTTCAGATACGCAGTATTTT. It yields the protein CASSYTSGGSDTQYF.

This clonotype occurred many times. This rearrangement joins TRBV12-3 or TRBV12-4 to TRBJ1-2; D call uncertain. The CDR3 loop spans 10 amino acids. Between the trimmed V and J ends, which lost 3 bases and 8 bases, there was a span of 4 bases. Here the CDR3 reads CASSFSGYTF. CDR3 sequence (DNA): TGTGCCAGCAGTTTTTCCGGCTACACCTTC.

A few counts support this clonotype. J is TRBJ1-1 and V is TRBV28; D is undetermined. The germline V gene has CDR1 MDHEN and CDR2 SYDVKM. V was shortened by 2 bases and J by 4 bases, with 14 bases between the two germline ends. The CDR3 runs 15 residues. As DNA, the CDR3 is TGTGCCAGCAGTTTAAAACAGTCGAGGAGCACTGAAGCTTTCTTT. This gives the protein CASSLKQSRSTEAFF.

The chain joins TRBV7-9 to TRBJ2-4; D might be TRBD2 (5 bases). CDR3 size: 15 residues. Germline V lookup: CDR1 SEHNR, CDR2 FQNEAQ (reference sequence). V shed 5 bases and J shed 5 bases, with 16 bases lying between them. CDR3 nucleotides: TGTGCCAGCAGCCTACGGACTGACTCCCAAAACATTCAGTACTTC. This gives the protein CASSLRTDSQNIQYF.

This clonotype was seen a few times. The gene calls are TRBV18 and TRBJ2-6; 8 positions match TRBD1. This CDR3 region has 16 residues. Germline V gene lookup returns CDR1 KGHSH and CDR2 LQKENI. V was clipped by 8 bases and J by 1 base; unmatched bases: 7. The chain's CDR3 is CASHGQGGSGANVLTF. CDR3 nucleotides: TGTGCCAGCCACGGACAGGGCGGGTCTGGGGCCAACGTCCTGACTTTC.

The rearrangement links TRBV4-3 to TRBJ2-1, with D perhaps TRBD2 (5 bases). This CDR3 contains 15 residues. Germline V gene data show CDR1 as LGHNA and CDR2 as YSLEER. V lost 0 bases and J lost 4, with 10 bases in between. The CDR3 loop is CASSQEGVHYNEQFF. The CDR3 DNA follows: TGCGCCAGCAGCCAAGAGGGAGTCCATTACAATGAGCAGTTCTTC.

This chain's CDR3 is CASSPGHEQYF. DNA of the CDR3: TGTGCCAGCTCACCGGGGCATGAGCAGTATTTT. The chain employs TRBV18 and TRBJ2-3; D possibly corresponds to TRBD1 (5 bases). The CDR3 has 11 amino acids. Deletions cut 3 bases from V and 11 bases from J, with 9 bases between. Germline lookup yields CDR1 KGHSH and CDR2 LQKENI. The full variable domain, its missing parts supplied by reference TRBV18 and TRBJ2-3, is NAGVMQNPRHLVRRRGQEARLRCSPMKGHSHVYWYRQLPEEGLKFMVYLQKENIIDESGMPKERFSAEFPKEGPSILRIQQVVRGDSAAYFCASSPGHEQYFGPGTRLTVL.

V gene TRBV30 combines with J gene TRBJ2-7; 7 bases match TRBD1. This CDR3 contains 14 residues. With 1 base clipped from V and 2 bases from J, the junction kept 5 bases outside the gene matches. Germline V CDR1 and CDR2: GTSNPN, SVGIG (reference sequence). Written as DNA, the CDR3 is TGTGCCTGGAGTGCCCCGGGACAGACCTACGAGCAGTACTTC. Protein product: CAWSAPGQTYEQYF.

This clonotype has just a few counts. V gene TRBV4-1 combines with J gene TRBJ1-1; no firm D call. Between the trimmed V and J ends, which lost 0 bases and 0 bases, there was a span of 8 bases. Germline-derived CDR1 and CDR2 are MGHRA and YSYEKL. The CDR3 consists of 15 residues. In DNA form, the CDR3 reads TGCGCCAGCAGCCAAGATGGGAGCATGAACACTGAAGCTTTCTTT. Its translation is CASSQDGSMNTEAFF.

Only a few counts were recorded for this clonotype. The CDR3 protein is CATSVAWRSGNTIYF. The CDR3 DNA follows: TGTGCCACCAGTGTTGCCTGGAGATCTGGAAACACCATATATTTT. The rearrangement joins TRBV24-1 to TRBJ1-3, with D unclear. The CDR3 contains 15 residues. V lost 5 bases and J 1 base, leaving 11 bases between the germline ends. The germline V gene encodes CDR1 KGHDR and CDR2 SFDVKD.

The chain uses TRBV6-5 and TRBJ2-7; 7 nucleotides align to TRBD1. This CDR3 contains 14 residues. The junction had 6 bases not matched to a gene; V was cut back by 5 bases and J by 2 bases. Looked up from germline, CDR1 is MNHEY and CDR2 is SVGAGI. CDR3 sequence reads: CASSTTGTTYEQYV. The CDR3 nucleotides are TGTGCCAGCAGTACGACAGGGACCACCTACGAGCAGTACGTC.

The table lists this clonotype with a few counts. The CDR3 DNA reads TGTGCCATCAGTGATGGCCCGGGGGACTATGGCTACACCTTC. It is translated as CAISDGPGDYGYTF. The V and J genes are TRBV10-3 and TRBJ1-2, with D possibly TRBD1 on 5 matching bases. V was trimmed by 3 bases and J by 3 bases, leaving 11 bases between them. Germline V gives CDR1 ENHRY, CDR2 SYGVKD. The CDR3 has 14 amino acids.

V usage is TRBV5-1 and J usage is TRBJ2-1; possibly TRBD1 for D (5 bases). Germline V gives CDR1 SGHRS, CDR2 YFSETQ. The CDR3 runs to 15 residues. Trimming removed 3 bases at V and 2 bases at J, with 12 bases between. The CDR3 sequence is CASSSQGVAYNEQFF. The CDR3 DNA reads TGCGCCAGCAGCTCTCAGGGTGTGGCCTACAATGAGCAGTTCTTC.

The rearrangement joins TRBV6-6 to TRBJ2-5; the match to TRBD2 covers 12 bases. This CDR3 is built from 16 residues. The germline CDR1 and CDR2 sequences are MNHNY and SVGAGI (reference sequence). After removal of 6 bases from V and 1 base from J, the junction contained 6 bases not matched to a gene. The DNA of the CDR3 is TGTGCCAGCAGGCCCACTAGCGGGGGGCTCCAAGAGACCCAGTACTTC. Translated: CASRPTSGGLQETQYF.

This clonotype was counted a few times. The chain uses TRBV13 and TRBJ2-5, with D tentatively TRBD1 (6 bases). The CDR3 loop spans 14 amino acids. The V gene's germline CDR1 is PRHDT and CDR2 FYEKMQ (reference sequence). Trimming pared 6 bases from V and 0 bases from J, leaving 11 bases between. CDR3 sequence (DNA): TGTGCCAGCAGTTCCGACAGGTACCAAGAGACCCAGTACTTC. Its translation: CASSSDRYQETQYF.

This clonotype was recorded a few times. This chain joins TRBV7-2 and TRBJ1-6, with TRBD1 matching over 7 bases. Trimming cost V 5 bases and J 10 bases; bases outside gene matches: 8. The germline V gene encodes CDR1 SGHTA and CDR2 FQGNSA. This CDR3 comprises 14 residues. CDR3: CASSGRGTNSPLHF. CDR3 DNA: TGTGCCAGCAGCGGCAGGGGGACAAACTCACCCCTCCACTTT.

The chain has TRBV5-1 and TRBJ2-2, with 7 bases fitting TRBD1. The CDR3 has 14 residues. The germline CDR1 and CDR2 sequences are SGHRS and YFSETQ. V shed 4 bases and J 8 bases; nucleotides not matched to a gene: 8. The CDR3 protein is CASSTLQGSGELFF. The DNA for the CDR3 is TGCGCCAGCAGCACCTTACAGGGGTCTGGGGAGCTGTTTTTT.

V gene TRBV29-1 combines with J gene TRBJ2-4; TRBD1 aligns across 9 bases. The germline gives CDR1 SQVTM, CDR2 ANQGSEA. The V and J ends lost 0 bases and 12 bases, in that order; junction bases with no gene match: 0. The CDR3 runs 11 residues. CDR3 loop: CSVEEGQGQYF. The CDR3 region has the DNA TGCAGCGTTGAAGAGGGACAGGGTCAGTACTTC. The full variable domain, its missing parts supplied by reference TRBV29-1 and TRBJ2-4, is SAVISQKPSRDICQRGTSLTIQCQVDSQVTMMFWYRQQPGQSLTLIATANQGSEATYESGFVIDKFPISRPNLTFSTLTVSNMSPEDSSIYLCSVEEGQGQYFGAGTRLSVL.

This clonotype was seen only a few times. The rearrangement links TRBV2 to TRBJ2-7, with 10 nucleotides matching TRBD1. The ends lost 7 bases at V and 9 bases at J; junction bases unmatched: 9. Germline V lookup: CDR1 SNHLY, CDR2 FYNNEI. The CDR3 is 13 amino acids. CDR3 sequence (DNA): TGTGCCAGCAACCCGACAGGGGGCGGGGGGCAGTACGTC. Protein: CASNPTGGGGQYV.

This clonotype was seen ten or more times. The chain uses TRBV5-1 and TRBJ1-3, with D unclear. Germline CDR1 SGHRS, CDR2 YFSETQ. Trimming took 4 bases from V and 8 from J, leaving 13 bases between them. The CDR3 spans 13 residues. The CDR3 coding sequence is TGCGCCAGCAGCCTGGAGGGTCTGGACACCATATATTTT. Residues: CASSLEGLDTIYF.

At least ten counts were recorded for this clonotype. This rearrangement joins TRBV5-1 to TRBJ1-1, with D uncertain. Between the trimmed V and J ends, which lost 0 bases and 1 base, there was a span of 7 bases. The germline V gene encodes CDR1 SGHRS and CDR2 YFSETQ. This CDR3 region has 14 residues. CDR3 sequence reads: CASSLDRPNTEAFF. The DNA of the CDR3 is TGCGCCAGCAGCTTGGACAGACCGAACACTGAAGCTTTCTTT. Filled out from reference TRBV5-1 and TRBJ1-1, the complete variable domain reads KAGVTQTPRYLIKTRGQQVTLSCSPISGHRSVSWYQQTPGQGLQFLFEYFSETQRNKGNFPGRFSGRQFSNSRSEMNVSTLELGDSALYLCASSLDRPNTEAFFGQGTRLTVV.

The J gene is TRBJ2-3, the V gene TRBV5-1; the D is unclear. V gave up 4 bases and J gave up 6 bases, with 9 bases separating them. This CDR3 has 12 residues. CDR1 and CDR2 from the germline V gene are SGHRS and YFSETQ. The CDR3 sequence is CASSAPGDTQYF. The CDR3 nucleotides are TGCGCCAGCAGCGCACCCGGGGATACGCAGTATTTT.

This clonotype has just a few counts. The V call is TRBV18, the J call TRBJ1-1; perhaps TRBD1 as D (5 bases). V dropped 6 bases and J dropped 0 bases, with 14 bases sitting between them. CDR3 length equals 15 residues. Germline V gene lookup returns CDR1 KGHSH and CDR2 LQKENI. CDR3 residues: CASSAEGIVNTEAFF. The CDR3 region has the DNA TGTGCCAGCTCGGCAGAGGGGATAGTGAACACTGAAGCTTTCTTT.

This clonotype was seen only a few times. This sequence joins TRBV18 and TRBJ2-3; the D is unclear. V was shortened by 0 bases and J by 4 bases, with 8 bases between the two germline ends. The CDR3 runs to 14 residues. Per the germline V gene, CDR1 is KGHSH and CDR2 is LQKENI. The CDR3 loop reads CASSPPNDPDTQYF. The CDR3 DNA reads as TGTGCCAGCTCACCACCTAATGACCCAGATACGCAGTATTTT.

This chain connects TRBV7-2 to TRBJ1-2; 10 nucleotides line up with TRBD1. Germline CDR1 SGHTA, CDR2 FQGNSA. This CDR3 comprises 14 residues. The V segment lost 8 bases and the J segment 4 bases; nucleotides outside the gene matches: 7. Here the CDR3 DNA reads TGTGCCAGCCGAACCGGGACAGGGGTCTATGGCTACACCTTC. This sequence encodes CASRTGTGVYGYTF. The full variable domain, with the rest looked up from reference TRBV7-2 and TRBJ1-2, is GAGVSQSPSNKVTEKGKDVELRCDPISGHTALYWYRQSLGQGLEFLIYFQGNSAPDKSGLPSDRFSAERTGGSVSTLTIQRTQQEDSAVYLCASRTGTGVYGYTFGSGTRLTVV.

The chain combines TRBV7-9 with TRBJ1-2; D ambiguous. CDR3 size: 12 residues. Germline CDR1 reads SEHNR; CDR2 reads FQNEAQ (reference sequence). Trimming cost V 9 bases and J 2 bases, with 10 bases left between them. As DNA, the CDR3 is TGTGCCAGGACGAGGGTGAACTATGGCTACACCTTC. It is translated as CARTRVNYGYTF.

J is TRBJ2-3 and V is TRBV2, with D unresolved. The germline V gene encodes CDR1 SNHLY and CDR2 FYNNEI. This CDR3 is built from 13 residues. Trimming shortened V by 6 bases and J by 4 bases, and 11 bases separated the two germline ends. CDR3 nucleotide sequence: TGTGCCAGCAGCTTACGACCACCAGATACGCAGTATTTT. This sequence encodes CASSLRPPDTQYF. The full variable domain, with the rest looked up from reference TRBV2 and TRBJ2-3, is EPEVTQTPSHQVTQMGQEVILRCVPISNHLYFYWYRQILGQKVEFLVSFYNNEISEKSEIFDDQFSVERPDGSNFTLKIRSTKLEDSAMYFCASSLRPPDTQYFGPGTRLTVL.

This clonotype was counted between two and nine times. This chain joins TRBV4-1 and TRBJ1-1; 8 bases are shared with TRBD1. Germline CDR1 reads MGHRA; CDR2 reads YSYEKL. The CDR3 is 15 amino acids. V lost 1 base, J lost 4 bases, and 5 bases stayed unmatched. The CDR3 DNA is TGCGCCAGCAGCCAAGGTCAGGGGGCCGGCACTGAAGCTTTCTTT. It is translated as CASSQGQGAGTEAFF.

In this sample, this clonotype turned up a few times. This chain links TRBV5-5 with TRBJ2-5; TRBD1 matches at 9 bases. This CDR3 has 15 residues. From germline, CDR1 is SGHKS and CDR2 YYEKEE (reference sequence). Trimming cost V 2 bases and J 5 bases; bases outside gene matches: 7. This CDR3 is CASSFNRGPRETQYF. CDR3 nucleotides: TGTGCCAGCAGCTTTAACAGGGGGCCTAGGGAGACCCAGTACTTC.

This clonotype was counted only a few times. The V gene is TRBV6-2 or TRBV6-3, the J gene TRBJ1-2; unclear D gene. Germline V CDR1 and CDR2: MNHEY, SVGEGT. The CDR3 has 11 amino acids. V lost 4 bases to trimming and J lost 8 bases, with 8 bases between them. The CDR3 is CASSSHEGYTF. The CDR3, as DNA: TGTGCCAGCAGTTCACATGAGGGCTACACCTTC.